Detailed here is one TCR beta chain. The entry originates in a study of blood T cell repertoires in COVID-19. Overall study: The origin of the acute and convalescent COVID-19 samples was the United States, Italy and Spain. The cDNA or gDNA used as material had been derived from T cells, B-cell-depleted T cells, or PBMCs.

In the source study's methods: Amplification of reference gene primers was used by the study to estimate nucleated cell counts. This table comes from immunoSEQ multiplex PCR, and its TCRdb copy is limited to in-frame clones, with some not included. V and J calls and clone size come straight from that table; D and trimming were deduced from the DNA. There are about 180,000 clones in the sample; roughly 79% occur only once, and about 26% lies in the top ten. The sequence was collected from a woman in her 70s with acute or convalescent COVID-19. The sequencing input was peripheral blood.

The CDR3 is CASSERTIDRKDEQFF. CDR3 nucleotide sequence: TGTGCCAGCAGTGAACGGACTATCGATCGTAAGGATGAGCAGTTCTTC. This sequence joins TRBV2 and TRBJ2-1; perhaps TRBD2 as D (6 bases). Trimming cost V 2 bases and J 8 bases, with 19 bases left between them. The germline V gene has CDR1 SNHLY and CDR2 FYNNEI. The CDR3 consists of 16 residues.